This TCR beta chain originates from a study of blood T cells in healthy people across ages. The study, taken as a whole, reports: Getting older went along with TCR beta diversity per million T cells dropping roughly linearly. Those diversity estimates obtained from one million T cells were thought to be underestimates.

To note about this clonotype: Its target is not known.

Germline CDR1 and CDR2: MGHDK and SYGVNS. There are 16 residues in the CDR3. After removal of 3 bases from V and 10 bases from J, the junction contained 8 bases not matched to a gene. With a J-beta primer mix and a sample-barcoded 5' primer, a second PCR ran about 7 to 12 cycles. Each cDNA molecule received a tag from a template-switch adaptor that had 12 random nucleotides. TCRdb used MiXCR to reprocess the 5' RACE reads, holding one entry per CDR3 protein. The table shows 1.8 million or so distinct CDR3 sequences, with around 40% occurring only once. The sample comprised blood. The chain uses TRBV25-1 and TRBJ2-1, with 14 bases that match TRBD2. The TCR was taken from a human donor in good health. CDR3 loop: CASSDPGLAGVGEQFF. CDR3 sequence (DNA): TGTGCCAGCAGTGACCCGGGACTAGCGGGGGTAGGGGAGCAGTTCTTC. Full variable domain (missing parts from reference TRBV25-1 and TRBJ2-1): EADIYQTPRYLVIGTGKKITLECSQTMGHDKMYWYQQDPGMELHLIHYSYGVNSTEKGDLSSESTVSRIRTEHFPLTLESARPSHTSQYLCASSDPGLAGVGEQFFGPGTRLTVL.